The clone carrying this T cell receptor beta chain was detected ten times or more. No antigen is known for it. CDR3 length: 16 amino acids. Germline CDR1 SGDLS, CDR2 YYNGEE. V lost 0 bases and J lost 3; bases outside the gene matches: 6. This specimen belongs to a study of T-cell memory formation after mild COVID-19. Overall study findings and caveats: Cross-reactive memory appears to have joined, as suggested by some responding clones showing up in pre-infection memory.

TCRdb passed the 5' RACE reads through MiXCR, listing each CDR3 protein once. The data contain about 180,000 distinct CDR3 sequences, about a sixth of them singletons. The sequenced sample consisted of PBMCs or a T cell subset sorted from them (not recorded which). This receptor was obtained from an adult woman who had mild COVID-19 (a few samples of this study predate the infection). Cell type and time point are not known. The genes are TRBV9 and TRBJ2-1; 7 bases agree with TRBD2. The CDR3 region has the DNA TGTGCCAGCAGCGTAGCTTTACTAGCGAGCTACAATGAGCAGTTCTTC. This codes for CASSVALLASYNEQFF.